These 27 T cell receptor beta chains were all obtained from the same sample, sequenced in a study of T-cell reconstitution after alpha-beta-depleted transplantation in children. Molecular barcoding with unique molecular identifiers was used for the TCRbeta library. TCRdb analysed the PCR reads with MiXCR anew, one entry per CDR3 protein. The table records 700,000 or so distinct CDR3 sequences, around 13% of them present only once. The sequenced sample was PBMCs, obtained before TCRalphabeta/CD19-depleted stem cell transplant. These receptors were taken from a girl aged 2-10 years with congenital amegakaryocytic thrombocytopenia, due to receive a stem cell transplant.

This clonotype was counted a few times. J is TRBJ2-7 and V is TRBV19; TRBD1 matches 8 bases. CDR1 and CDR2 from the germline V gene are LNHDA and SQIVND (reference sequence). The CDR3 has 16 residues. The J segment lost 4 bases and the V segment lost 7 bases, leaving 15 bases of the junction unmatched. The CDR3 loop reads CASKPRGQGNLYEQYF. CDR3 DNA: TGTGCCAGTAAACCCCGTGGACAGGGAAATCTGTACGAGCAGTACTTC.

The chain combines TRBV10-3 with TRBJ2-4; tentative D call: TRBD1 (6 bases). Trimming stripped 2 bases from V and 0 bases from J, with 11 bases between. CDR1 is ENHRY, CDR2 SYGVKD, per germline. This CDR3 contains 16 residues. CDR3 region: CAISEEGHLAKNIQYF. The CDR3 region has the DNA TGTGCCATCAGTGAGGAGGGACACTTAGCCAAAAACATTCAGTACTTC.

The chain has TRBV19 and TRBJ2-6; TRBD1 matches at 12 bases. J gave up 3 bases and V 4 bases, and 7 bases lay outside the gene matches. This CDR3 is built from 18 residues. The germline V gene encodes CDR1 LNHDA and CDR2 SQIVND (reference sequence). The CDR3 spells CASSTGTGGFFGANVLTF. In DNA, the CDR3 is TGTGCCAGTAGTACCGGGACAGGGGGCTTTTTTGGGGCCAACGTCCTGACTTTC.

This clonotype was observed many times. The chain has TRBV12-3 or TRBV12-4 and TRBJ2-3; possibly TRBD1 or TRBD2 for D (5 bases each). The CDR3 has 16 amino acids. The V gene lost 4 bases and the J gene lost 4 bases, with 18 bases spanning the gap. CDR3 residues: CASSSGTWGSADTQYF. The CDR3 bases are TGTGCCAGCAGTTCAGGGACGTGGGGTTCGGCAGATACGCAGTATTTT.

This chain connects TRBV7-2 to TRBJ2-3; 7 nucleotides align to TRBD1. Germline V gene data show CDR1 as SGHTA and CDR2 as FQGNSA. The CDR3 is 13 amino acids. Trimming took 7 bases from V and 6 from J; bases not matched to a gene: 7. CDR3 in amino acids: CASTSDRLDTQYF. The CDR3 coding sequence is TGTGCCAGCACCTCGGACAGGTTGGATACGCAGTATTTT.

CDR3 residues: CASSPPGTQYF. DNA for the CDR3: TGTGCCAGCTCACCCCCTGGGACGCAGTATTTT. The rearrangement uses TRBV18 and TRBJ2-3; D is uncertain. CDR3 size: 11 residues. Germline V gives CDR1 KGHSH, CDR2 LQKENI. V dropped 3 bases and J dropped 9 bases, with 7 bases sitting between them.

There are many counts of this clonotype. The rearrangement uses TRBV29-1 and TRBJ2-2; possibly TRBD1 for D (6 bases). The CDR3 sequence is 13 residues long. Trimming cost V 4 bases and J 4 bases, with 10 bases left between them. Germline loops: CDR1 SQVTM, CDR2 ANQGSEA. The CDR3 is CSVGTGITGELFF. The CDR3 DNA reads TGCAGCGTTGGTACAGGGATCACCGGGGAGCTGTTTTTT.

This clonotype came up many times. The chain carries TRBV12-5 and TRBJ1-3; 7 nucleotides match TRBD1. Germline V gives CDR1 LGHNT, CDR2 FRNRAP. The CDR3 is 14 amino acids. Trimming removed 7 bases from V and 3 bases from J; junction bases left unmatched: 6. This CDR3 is CASVPGQDGNTIYF. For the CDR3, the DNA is TGTGCTAGTGTCCCAGGACAGGATGGAAACACCATATATTTT.

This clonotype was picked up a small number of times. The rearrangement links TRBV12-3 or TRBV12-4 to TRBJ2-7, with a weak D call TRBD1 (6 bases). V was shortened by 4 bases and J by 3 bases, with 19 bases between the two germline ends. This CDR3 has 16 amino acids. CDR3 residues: CASSSELQGPRYEQYF. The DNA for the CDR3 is TGTGCCAGCAGTTCCGAGTTACAGGGACCGCGCTACGAGCAGTACTTC.

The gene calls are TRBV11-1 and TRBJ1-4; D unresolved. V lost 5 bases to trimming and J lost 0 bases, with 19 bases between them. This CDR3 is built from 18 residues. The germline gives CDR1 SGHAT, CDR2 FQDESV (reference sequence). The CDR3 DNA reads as TGTGCCAGCAGCCCCCCGAGCCGGCCAAGTGCAACTAATGAAAAACTGTTTTTT. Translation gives CASSPPSRPSATNEKLFF.

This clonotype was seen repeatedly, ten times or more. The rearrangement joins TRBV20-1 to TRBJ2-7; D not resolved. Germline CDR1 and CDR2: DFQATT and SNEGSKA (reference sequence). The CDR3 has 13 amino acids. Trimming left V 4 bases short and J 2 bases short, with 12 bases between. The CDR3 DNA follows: TGCAGTGCTACGATATTATCCCCCTACGAGCAGTACTTC. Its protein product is CSATILSPYEQYF.

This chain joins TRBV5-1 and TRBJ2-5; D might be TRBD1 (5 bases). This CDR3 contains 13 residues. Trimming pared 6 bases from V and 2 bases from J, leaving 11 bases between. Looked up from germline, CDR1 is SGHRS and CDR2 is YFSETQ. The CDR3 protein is CASTKDSQETQYF. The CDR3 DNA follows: TGCGCCAGCACCAAAGACAGTCAAGAGACCCAGTACTTC.

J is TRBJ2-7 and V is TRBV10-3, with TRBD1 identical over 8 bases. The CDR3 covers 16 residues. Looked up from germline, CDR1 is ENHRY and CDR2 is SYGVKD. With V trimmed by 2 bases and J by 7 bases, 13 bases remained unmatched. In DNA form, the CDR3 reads TGTGCCATCAGTGAGAGAGGACAGGGCCAACGGGGGGAGCAGTACTTC. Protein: CAISERGQGQRGEQYF.

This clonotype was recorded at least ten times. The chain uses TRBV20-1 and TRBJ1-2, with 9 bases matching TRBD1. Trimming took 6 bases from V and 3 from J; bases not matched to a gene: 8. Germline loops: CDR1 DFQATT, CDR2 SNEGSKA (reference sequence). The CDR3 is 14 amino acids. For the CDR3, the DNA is TGCAGTGCGATCATCCGGGACAGGGACTATGGCTACACCTTC. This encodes CSAIIRDRDYGYTF.

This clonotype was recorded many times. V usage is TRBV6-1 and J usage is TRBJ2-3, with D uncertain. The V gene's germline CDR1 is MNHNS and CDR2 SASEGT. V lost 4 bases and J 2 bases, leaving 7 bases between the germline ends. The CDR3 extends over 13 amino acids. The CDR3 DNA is TGTGCCAGCAGTGGGATCGACACAGATACGCAGTATTTT. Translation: CASSGIDTDTQYF.

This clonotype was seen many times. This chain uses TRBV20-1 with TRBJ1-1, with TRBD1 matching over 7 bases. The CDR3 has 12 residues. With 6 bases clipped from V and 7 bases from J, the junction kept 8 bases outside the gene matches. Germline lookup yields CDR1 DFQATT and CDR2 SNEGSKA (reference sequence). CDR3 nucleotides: TGCAGTGCCCGACAGGGACAGAGTGAAGCTTTCTTT. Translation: CSARQGQSEAFF.

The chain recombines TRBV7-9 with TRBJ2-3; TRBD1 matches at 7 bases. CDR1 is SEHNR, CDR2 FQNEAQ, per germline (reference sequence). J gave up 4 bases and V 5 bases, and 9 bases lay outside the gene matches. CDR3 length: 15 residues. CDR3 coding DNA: TGTGCCAGCAGCGTATGGGACAGCAGGGCAGATACGCAGTATTTT. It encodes CASSVWDSRADTQYF.

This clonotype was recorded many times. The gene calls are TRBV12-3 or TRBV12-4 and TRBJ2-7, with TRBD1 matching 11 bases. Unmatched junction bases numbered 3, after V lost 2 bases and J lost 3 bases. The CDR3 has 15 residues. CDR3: CASSLRGQGGYEQYF. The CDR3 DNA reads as TGTGCCAGCAGTTTAAGGGGACAGGGGGGCTACGAGCAGTACTTC.

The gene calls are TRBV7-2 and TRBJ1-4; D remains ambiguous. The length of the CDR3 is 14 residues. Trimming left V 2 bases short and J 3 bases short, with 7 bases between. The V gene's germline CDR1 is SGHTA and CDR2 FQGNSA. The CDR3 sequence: CASSLRLANEKLFF. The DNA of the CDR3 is TGTGCCAGCAGCTTAAGGCTAGCTAATGAAAAACTGTTTTTT.

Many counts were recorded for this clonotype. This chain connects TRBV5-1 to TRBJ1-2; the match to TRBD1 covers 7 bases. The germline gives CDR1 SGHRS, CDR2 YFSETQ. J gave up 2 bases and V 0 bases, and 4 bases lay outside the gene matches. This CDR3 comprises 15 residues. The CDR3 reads CASSLGDSPNYGYTF. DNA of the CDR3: TGCGCCAGCAGCTTGGGGGACAGTCCCAACTATGGCTACACCTTC.

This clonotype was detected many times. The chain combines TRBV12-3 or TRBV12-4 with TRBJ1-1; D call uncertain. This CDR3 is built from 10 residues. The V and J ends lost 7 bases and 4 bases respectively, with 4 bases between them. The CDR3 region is CASKGTEAFF. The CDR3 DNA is TGTGCCAGCAAAGGCACTGAAGCTTTCTTT.

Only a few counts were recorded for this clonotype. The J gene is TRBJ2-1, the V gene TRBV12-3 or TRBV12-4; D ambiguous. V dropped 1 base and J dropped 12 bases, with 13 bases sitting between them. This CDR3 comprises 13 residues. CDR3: CASSLVADGRQFF. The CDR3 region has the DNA TGTGCCAGCAGTTTAGTTGCGGATGGGCGGCAGTTCTTC.

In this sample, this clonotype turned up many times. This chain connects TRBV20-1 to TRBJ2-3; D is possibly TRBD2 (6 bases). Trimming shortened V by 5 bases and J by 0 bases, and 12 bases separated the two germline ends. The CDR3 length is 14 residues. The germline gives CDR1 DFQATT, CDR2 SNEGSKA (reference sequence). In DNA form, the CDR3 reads TGCAGTGCTGACACGGGACTCAGCACAGATACGCAGTATTTT. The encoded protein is CSADTGLSTDTQYF.

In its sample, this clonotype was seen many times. The CDR3: CASSQPVDRDHEQFF. The CDR3 DNA sequence: TGTGCCAGCAGCCAGCCCGTGGACAGGGACCATGAGCAGTTCTTC. The genes are TRBV14 and TRBJ2-1, with 8 bases fitting TRBD1. V shed 3 bases, J shed 8 bases, and the junction held 9 bases outside the gene matches. The CDR3 is 15 amino acids. Germline lookup yields CDR1 SGHDN and CDR2 FVKESK. The full variable domain, with the rest looked up from reference TRBV14 and TRBJ2-1, is EAGVTQFPSHSVIEKGQTVTLRCDPISGHDNLYWYRRVMGKEIKFLLHFVKESKQDESGMPNNRFLAERTGGTYSTLKVQPAELEDSGVYFCASSQPVDRDHEQFFGPGTRLTVL.

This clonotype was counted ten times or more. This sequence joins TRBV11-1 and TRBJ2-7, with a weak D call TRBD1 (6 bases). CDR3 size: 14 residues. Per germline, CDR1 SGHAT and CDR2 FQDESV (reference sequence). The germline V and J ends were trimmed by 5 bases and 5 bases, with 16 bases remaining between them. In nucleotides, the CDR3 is TGTGCCAGCAGCACGTGGACCTCAGGGGACGAGCAGTACTTC. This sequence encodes CASSTWTSGDEQYF.

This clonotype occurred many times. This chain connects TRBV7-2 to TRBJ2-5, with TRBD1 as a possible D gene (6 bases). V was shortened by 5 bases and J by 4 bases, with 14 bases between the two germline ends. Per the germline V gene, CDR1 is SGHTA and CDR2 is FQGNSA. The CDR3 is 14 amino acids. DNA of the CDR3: TGTGCCAGCAGCATGTCCAGGGGCGGAGAGACCCAGTACTTC. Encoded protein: CASSMSRGGETQYF.

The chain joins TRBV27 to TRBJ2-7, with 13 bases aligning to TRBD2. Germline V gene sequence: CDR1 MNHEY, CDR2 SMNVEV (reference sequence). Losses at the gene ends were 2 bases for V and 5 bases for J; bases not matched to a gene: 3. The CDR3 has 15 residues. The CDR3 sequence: CASSLLTSGRDEQYF. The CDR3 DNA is TGTGCCAGCAGTTTACTTACTAGCGGGAGGGACGAGCAGTACTTC.